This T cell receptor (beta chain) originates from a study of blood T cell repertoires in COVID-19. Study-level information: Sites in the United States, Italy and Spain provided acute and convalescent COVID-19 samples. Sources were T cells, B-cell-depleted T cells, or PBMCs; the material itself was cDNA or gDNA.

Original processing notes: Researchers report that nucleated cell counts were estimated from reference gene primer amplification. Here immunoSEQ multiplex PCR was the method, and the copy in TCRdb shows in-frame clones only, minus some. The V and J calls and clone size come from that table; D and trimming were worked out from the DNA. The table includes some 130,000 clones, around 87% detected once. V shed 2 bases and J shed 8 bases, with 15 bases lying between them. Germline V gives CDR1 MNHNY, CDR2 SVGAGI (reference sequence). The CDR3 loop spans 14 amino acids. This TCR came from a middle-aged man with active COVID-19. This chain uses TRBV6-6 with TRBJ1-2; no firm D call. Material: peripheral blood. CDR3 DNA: TGTGCCAGCAGTTACCGTCCAGATTTCTCCGGCTACACCTTC. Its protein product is CASSYRPDFSGYTF.